This T cell receptor (beta chain) emerged from a study of Ad26.COV2.S vaccination and SARS-CoV-2 variants. Study background: It was the COV1001 Ad26.COV2.S trial arm that included the donor. By the intramuscular route, Ad26.COV2.S was given once, or twice 56 days apart. General study findings and limits: Researchers cautioned that TCR breadth and depth analyses may have underestimated total T cell responses.

The data were produced by immunoSEQ multiplex PCR, yet TCRdb's version contains in-frame clones alone and is incomplete. The sample carries about 390,000 clones, 70% to 90% recorded once. Treatment described: about 20 received Ad26.COV2.S at low or high dose, single or two shots; 5 received placebo; per-sample allocation not given. Samples analyzed were those drawn on day 63 after the first vaccine or placebo injection. This clone was found once. The antigen is unknown. This CDR3 has 18 residues. V lost 0 bases and J lost 3; bases outside the gene matches: 11. The V gene's germline CDR1 is LGHNA and CDR2 YNFKEQ.

The chain recombines TRBV4-2 with TRBJ2-1; TRBD2 matches 7 bases. This TCR was recovered from a person between 18 and 65 years old who received the Ad26.COV2.S COVID-19 vaccine or a placebo. Sequencing was performed on peripheral blood, taken in a trial of Ad26.COV2.S vaccine versus placebo. The CDR3 DNA follows: TGTGCCAGCAGCCAAGAAGGGGCTAGGCTAGCGGTCTACAATGAGCAGTTCTTC. Translation gives CASSQEGARLAVYNEQFF.